What follows are 3 T cell receptor beta chains derived from one specimen sequenced in a study of T-cell memory formation after mild COVID-19. TCRdb fed the 5' RACE reads into MiXCR, producing one record per CDR3 protein. The sample consists of about 600,000 distinct CDR3 sequences, about 20% of them appearing once. The sample was PBMCs or a T cell subset sorted from them (not recorded which). The receptors stem from an adult woman who had mild COVID-19 (a few samples of this study predate the infection). Cell type and time point are not known.

This clonotype was counted only a few times. The chain employs TRBV28 and TRBJ2-2, with 11 positions matching TRBD2. CDR3 length: 15 residues. V was pared by 5 bases and J by 4 bases, with 3 bases of the junction left unmatched. Germline CDR1 is MDHEN and CDR2 is SYDVKM. The CDR3 sequence: CASSGTSGPTGELFF. Here the CDR3 DNA reads TGTGCCAGCAGTGGGACTAGCGGCCCCACCGGGGAGCTGTTTTTT.

Only a few counts were recorded for this clonotype. The rearrangement links TRBV7-6 to TRBJ2-1, with D maybe TRBD2 (6 bases). The CDR3 spans 16 residues. V gave up 2 bases and J gave up 0 bases, with 11 bases separating them. Germline assignment: CDR1 SGHVS and CDR2 FNYEAQ. The CDR3: CASSLTGGYSYNEQFF. The CDR3 DNA reads as TGTGCCAGCAGCTTAACAGGAGGGTACTCCTACAATGAGCAGTTCTTC.

The chain links TRBV24-1 to TRBJ1-2, with 12 bases matching TRBD1. The CDR3 consists of 17 residues. Germline-derived CDR1 and CDR2 are KGHDR and SFDVKD. Trimming cost V 4 bases and J 6 bases; bases outside gene matches: 11. The CDR3 sequence: CATSDAGTGGSRNGYTF. The CDR3 DNA follows: TGTGCCACCAGTGACGCCGGGACAGGGGGCAGTAGGAATGGCTACACCTTC.